This T cell receptor (beta chain) was sequenced for a study of CXCR3-negative and CXCR3-positive naive CD8 T cells. Carrying UMI labels, the TRB cDNA libraries were prepared through 5' RACE. Each CDR3 protein gets one entry in TCRdb, which reprocessed the 5' RACE reads and gives no DNA. The sample includes around 120,000 distinct CDR3 sequences. The study's findings and limits: Compared with CXCR3-negative naive cells, CXCR3-positive naive cells showed more hydrophobic TRB CDR3s. The study found comparably high diversity in both naive subsets and much lower diversity in memory CD8+ cells.

This CDR3 has 16 amino acids. Looked up from germline, CDR1 is SGHAT and CDR2 is FQDESV (reference sequence). Regarding this clonotype: Its antigen remains unknown.

The sequence was obtained from a human donor in good health. Some clones in this sample may be carry-over from other donors' samples. The V call is TRBV11-1, the J call TRBJ2-1; the D gene TCRdb calls, TRBD1, cannot be checked with no DNA. The sequenced sample consisted of naive CXCR3+ CD8+ T cells from blood. Noted subset: CD45RO-CCR7+CD27+CD95- naive CD8+ T cells expressing CXCR3 (TNR3+). CDR3 in amino acids: CASSSTPGGRHNEQFF.